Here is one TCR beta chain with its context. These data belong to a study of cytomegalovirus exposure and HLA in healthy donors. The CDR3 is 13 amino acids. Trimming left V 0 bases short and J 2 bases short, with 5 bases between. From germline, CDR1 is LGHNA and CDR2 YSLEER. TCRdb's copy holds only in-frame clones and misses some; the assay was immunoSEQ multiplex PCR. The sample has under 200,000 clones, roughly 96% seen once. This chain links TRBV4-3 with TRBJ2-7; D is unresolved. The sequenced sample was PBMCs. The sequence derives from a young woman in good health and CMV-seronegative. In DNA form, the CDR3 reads TGCGCCAGCAGCCAAGATATCCCCTACGAGCAGTACTTC. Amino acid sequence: CASSQDIPYEQYF.